This T cell receptor (beta chain) appears in the sequencing data of a study of T cells expressing NK-cell markers. TCRdb reanalyzed the 5' RACE reads, giving one entry per CDR3 protein sequence and no DNA. The listing records roughly 180,000 distinct CDR3 sequences. CDR1 and CDR2 (germline): LGHDT, YNNKEL (reference sequence). The CDR3 spans 14 residues. Material: blood T cells: a sorted CD56 or NKG2C T cell subset, CD4+ or CD8+ T cells, or bulk PBMC T cells (not recorded which). This chain links TRBV3-1 with TRBJ1-1; TCRdb returns TRBD1, unconfirmable since there is no DNA. This clonotype originated in a woman between 18 and 70 years old in good health. This CDR3 is CASSQGSVRAEAFF.